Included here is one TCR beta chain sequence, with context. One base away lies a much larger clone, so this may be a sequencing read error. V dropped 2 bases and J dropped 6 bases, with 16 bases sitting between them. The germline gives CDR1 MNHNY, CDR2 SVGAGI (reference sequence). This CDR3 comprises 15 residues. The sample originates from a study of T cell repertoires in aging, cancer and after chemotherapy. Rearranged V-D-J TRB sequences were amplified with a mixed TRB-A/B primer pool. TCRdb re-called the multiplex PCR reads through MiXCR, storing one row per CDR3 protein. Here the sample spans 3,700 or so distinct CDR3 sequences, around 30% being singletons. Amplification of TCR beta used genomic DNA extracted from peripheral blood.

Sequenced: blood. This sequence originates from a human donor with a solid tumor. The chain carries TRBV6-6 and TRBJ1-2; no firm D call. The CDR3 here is CASSYVRSSSNGYTF. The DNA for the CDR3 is TGTGCCAGCAGTTACGTCAGGAGTTCATCGAATGGCTACACCTTC.